The TCR beta chain under discussion was sequenced for a study of blood T cell repertoires in COVID-19. Study as a whole: Samples came from the United States, Italy and Spain, spanning acute and convalescent COVID-19. The cDNA or gDNA used as material had been derived from T cells, B-cell-depleted T cells, or PBMCs.

Original processing notes: Estimated nucleated cell counts came from reference gene primer amplification. Some clones are missing from TCRdb's copy, which holds only in-frame ones; the method was immunoSEQ multiplex PCR. V and J calls and clone size are copied from that table; D and trimming were computed from the DNA. The sample yields around 120,000 clones, 80% to 90% seen once. Sequenced material: peripheral blood. This TCR derives from an elderly woman with acute or convalescent COVID-19.

The CDR3 nucleotides read TGTGCCAGTAGTATCGCTGAGACGCAGTATTTT. Translating it yields CASSIAETQYF. This chain uses TRBV19 with TRBJ2-3; D gene uncertain. Germline-derived CDR1 and CDR2 are LNHDA and SQIVND (reference sequence). The CDR3 is 11 amino acids. Trimming left V 3 bases short and J 9 bases short, with 7 bases between. Complete variable domain (other parts from reference TRBV19 and TRBJ2-3): DGGITQSPKYLFRKEGQNVTLSCEQNLNHDAMYWYRQDPGQGLRLIYYSQIVNDFQKGDIAEGYSVSREKKESFPLTVTSAQKNPTAFYLCASSIAETQYFGPGTRLTVL.